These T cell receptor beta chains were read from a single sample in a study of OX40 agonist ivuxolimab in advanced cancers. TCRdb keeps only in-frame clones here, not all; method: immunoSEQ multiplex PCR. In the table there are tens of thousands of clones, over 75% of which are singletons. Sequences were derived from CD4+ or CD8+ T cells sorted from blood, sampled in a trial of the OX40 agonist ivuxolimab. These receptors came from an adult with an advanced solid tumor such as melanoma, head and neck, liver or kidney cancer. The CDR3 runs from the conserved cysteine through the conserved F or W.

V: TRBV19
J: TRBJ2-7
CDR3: CASSIERASYEQYF

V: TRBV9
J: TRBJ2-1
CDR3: CASSVEPSGVIGWDNEQFF

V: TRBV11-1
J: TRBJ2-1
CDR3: CASGGIGEQFF

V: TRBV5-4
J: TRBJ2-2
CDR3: CASSSKTSGSKTGELFF

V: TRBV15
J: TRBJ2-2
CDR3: CATSRDYPGGAGELFF

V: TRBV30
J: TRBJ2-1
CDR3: CAWSQSTGYNEQFF

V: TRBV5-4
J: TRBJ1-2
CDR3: CASSWGLRDYGYTF

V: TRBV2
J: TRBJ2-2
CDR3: CASSPRQLTGELFF

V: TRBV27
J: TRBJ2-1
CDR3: CASSTITSGIGNEQFF

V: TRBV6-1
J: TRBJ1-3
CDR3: CASSLTGSGNTIYF

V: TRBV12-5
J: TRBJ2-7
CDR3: CASGRHVLPYEQYF

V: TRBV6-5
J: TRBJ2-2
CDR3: CASSLDGLPTGELFF

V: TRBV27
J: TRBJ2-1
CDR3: CASSPRQGINEQFF

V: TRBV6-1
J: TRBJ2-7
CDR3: CASSARAVREQYF

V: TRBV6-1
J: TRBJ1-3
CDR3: CASSDQYAGGNTIYF

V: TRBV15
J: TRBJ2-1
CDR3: CATSSGRGRNEQFF

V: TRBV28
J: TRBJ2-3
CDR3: CASRSDRATSTDTQYF

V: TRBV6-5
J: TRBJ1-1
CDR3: CASRTIGRGRTEAFF

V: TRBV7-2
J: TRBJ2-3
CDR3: CASSPRRAYLTDTQYF

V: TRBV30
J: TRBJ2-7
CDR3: CAWSTSGTSGIIQPYEQYF

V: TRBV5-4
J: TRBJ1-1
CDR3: CASSLRQAGNTEAFF

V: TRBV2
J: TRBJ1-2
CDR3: CASAEEGANYGYTF

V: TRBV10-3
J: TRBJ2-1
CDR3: CAISEVYNEQFF

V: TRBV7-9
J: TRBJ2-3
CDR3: CASSPRGSGRGTDTQYF

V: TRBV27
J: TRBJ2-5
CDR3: CASSGIGAEQETQYF

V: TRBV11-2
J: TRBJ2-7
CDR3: CASRLTGAYEQYF

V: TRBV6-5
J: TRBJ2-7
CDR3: CASSYQGWYEQYF

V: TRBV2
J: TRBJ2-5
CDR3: CASRKTETGWTQYF

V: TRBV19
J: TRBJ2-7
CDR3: CATAGQGQYEQYF

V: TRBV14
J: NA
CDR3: CASSPSGFGRTYEQYF

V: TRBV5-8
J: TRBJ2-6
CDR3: CASRQDGYSGANVLTF

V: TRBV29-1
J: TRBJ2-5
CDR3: CSAAGSGETQYF

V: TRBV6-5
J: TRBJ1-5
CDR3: CASSRFQETNQPQHF

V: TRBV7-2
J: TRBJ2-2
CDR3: CASSFLPGLAGTGELFF

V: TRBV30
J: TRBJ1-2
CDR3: CAWSPTRRYGYTF

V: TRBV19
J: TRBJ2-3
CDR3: CASSLRDAQTDTQYF

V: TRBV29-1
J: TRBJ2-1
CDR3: CSVAPDLSYNEQFF

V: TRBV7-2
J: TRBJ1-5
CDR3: CASSTGPPGSGNQPQHF

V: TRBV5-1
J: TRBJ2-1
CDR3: CASSLVQVWDEQFF

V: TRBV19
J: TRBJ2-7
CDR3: CASSIGASGRSEQYF

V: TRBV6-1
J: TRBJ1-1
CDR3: CASSGKQAANTEAFF

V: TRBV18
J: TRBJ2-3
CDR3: CASSGLAGGPDTQYF

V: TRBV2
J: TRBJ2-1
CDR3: CASKVGSGSSYNEQFF

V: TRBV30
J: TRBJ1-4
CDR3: CAWRARGIEKLFF

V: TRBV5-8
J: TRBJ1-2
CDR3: CASSEDKGAGGYTF

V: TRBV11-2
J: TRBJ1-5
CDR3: CASSPSGGGDQPQHF